The 30 T cell receptor beta chains below all came from one sample that was sequenced in a study of CD8 T cells in ankylosing spondylitis. General study findings and limits: Apparently characteristic of ankylosing spondylitis blood was a TCR beta motif (fewer than 10 highly homologous variants).

TCRdb independently ran MiXCR on the 5' RACE reads; one entry per CDR3 protein. In the table there are 500,000 to 650,000 distinct CDR3 sequences, about 5.7% of which are singletons. These receptors have no known antigen. The sample was blood, either unsorted or a sorted T cell fraction (not recorded which). These receptors came from a male donor with ankylosing spondylitis.

This clonotype was recorded many times. The V call is TRBV20-1, the J call TRBJ2-7; no clear D gene. This CDR3 spans 13 amino acids. Germline CDR1 and CDR2: DFQATT and SNEGSKA (reference sequence). The V end was cut by 6 bases, the J end by 3 bases, with 15 bases between. CDR3 sequence: CSAPRNSGYEQYF. DNA for the CDR3: TGCAGTGCCCCCAGGAATTCTGGCTACGAGCAGTACTTC.

In this sample, this clonotype turned up many times. The chain recombines TRBV18 with TRBJ2-7; 8 bases are shared with TRBD1. Germline values: CDR1 KGHSH, CDR2 LQKENI. The CDR3 contains 14 residues. With 5 bases clipped from V and 1 base from J, the junction kept 4 bases outside the gene matches. The CDR3 here is CASSTRQGSYEQYF. The CDR3 nucleotides are TGTGCCAGCTCAACCCGACAGGGGTCCTACGAGCAGTACTTC. Full variable domain (missing parts from reference TRBV18 and TRBJ2-7): NAGVMQNPRHLVRRRGQEARLRCSPMKGHSHVYWYRQLPEEGLKFMVYLQKENIIDESGMPKERFSAEFPKEGPSILRIQQVVRGDSAAYFCASSTRQGSYEQYFGPGTRLTVT.

The gene calls are TRBV7-9 and TRBJ2-1, with a weak D call TRBD1 (6 bases). The CDR3 is 14 amino acids. Trimming left V 2 bases short and J 11 bases short, with 16 bases between. Germline V gene data show CDR1 as SEHNR and CDR2 as FQNEAQ (reference sequence). The CDR3 DNA follows: TGTGCCAGCAGCTTAAGACGGACAGCCGAACAGCAGTTCTTC. Its protein product is CASSLRRTAEQQFF. Together with reference TRBV7-9 and TRBJ2-1, the CDR3 gives the full variable domain: DTGVSQNPRHKITKRGQNVTFRCDPISEHNRLYWYRQTLGQGPEFLTYFQNEAQLEKSRLLSDRFSAERPKGSFSTLEIQRTEQGDSAMYLCASSLRRTAEQQFFGPGTRLTVL.

V usage is TRBV6-1 and J usage is TRBJ1-4; D not certain. This CDR3 has 14 residues. V was pared by 2 bases and J by 8 bases, with 12 bases between. The germline V gene has CDR1 MNHNS and CDR2 SASEGT. CDR3 nucleotide sequence: TGTGCCAGCAGTGAAAGAGCGATGAGCGAAAAACTGTTTTTT. It yields the protein CASSERAMSEKLFF.

This clonotype was found many times. The V call is TRBV5-1, the J call TRBJ2-2; maybe TRBD2 (5 bases). Trimming removed 6 bases from V and 7 bases from J, with 16 bases in between. CDR3 length equals 14 residues. Germline V gene data show CDR1 as SGHRS and CDR2 as YFSETQ. The CDR3 spells CASNKRTGGGELFF. DNA of the CDR3: TGCGCCAGCAACAAGCGGACGGGCGGCGGGGAGCTGTTTTTT.

This clonotype was seen repeatedly, ten times or more. The chain combines TRBV29-1 with TRBJ2-5; D not certain. V was trimmed by 7 bases and J by 4 bases, leaving 22 bases between them. Germline lookup yields CDR1 SQVTM and CDR2 ANQGSEA. This CDR3 has 15 amino acids. CDR3 sequence (DNA): TGCAGCGCCCGAAGGGCACACTTCGGGTCAGAGACCCAGTACTTC. Encoded protein: CSARRAHFGSETQYF. Looking up the rest from reference TRBV29-1 and TRBJ2-5 gives the full variable domain: SAVISQKPSRDICQRGTSLTIQCQVDSQVTMMFWYRQQPGQSLTLIATANQGSEATYESGFVIDKFPISRPNLTFSTLTVSNMSPEDSSIYLCSARRAHFGSETQYFGPGTRLLVL.

This clonotype was found many times. The conserved phenylalanine or tryptophan normally closing the CDR3 is absent here, so this likely arose from a read error. No DNA is shown, since the ends of the CDR3 on it are uncertain; the CDR3 is the one TCRdb lists. The gene calls are TRBV11-2 and TRBJ1-2; the tabulated D call, TRBD1, remains unverified against the DNA. From germline, CDR1 is SGHAT and CDR2 FQNNGV. The CDR3 sequence runs 12 residues, both termini included. This chain's CDR3 is CASSTTGGATSV.

The V call is TRBV5-5, the J call TRBJ2-5; TRBD2 might be the D (5 bases). The CDR3 is 16 residues long. Trimming shortened V by 0 bases and J by 4 bases, and 16 bases separated the two germline ends. Germline V gene data show CDR1 as SGHKS and CDR2 as YYEKEE (reference sequence). The DNA for the CDR3 is TGTGCCAGCAGCTTGGCCGGAGCGGTTGAAGGAGAGACCCAGTACTTC. Translation: CASSLAGAVEGETQYF.

This clonotype was recorded many times. This rearrangement joins TRBV10-3 to TRBJ2-7; 11 bases map to TRBD2. The ends lost 2 bases at V and 3 bases at J; junction bases unmatched: 3. Germline V gene lookup returns CDR1 ENHRY and CDR2 SYGVKD. This CDR3 has 15 residues. This chain's CDR3 is CAISEQGLADYEQYF. CDR3 in DNA: TGTGCCATCAGTGAGCAGGGACTAGCGGACTACGAGCAGTACTTC.

In this sample, this clonotype turned up many times. The chain joins TRBV11-2 to TRBJ2-5; TRBD1 agrees at 8 bases. Germline CDR1 SGHAT, CDR2 FQNNGV. V lost 7 bases to trimming and J lost 7 bases; unmatched junction nucleotides: 11. The CDR3 contains 14 residues. The CDR3 coding sequence is TGTGCCAGCACCATGGACAGGGACCGGGGGACCCAGTACTTC. This sequence encodes CASTMDRDRGTQYF.

Many counts were recorded for this clonotype. V gene TRBV5-1 combines with J gene TRBJ2-5; possible D gene TRBD1, 5 bases. CDR1 and CDR2 from the germline V gene are SGHRS and YFSETQ. Trimming shortened V by 5 bases and J by 4 bases, and 18 bases separated the two germline ends. The CDR3 covers 15 residues. This chain's CDR3 is CASRVGASGRETQYF. CDR3 nucleotide sequence: TGCGCCAGCAGAGTTGGGGCGTCGGGCAGAGAGACCCAGTACTTC.

This clonotype was counted many times. The V gene is TRBV7-9, the J gene TRBJ1-4, with unresolved D. The CDR3 has 15 amino acids. V was pared by 1 base and J by 7 bases, with 13 bases between. Germline V CDR1 and CDR2: SEHNR, FQNEAQ (reference sequence). DNA for the CDR3: TGTGCCAGCAGCTTAGGTGTACAACAAAGTGAAAAACTGTTTTTT. Its translation is CASSLGVQQSEKLFF.

This clonotype was found many times. The CDR3 bases are TGTGCCAGCAGCCGAAGGATGCAAGAGACCCAGTACTTC. Protein: CASSRRMQETQYF. The rearrangement uses TRBV6-1 and TRBJ2-5; D not certain. V lost 6 bases and J 2 bases, leaving 10 bases between the germline ends. This CDR3 region has 13 residues. From germline, CDR1 is MNHNS and CDR2 SASEGT.

This clonotype was detected ten times or more. V usage is TRBV5-1 and J usage is TRBJ2-6; D is perhaps TRBD1 (6 bases). The CDR3 is made up of 15 amino acids. Germline assignment: CDR1 SGHRS and CDR2 YFSETQ. The V gene lost 2 bases and the J gene lost 4 bases, with 10 bases spanning the gap. The CDR3 reads CASSFGGSGANVLTF. For the CDR3, the DNA is TGCGCCAGCAGCTTTGGGGGCTCGGGGGCCAACGTCCTGACTTTC.

The chain's CDR3 is CASSEMGGQPQHF. CDR3 bases: TGTGCCAGCAGTGAAATGGGTGGCCAGCCCCAGCATTTT. The chain uses TRBV6-4 and TRBJ1-5; D unresolved. This CDR3 comprises 13 residues. V was pared by 3 bases and J by 7 bases, with 10 bases between. The germline CDR1 and CDR2 sequences are MRHNA and SNTAGT.

This clonotype was counted many times. The V and J genes are TRBV5-1 and TRBJ2-1; possible D gene TRBD1, 6 bases. Germline lookup yields CDR1 SGHRS and CDR2 YFSETQ. This CDR3 is 13 amino acids long. V lost 6 bases, J lost 9 bases, and 16 bases lay in between. This CDR3 reads CASIKLGAAEQFF. CDR3 nucleotides: TGCGCCAGCATCAAACTGGGGGCGGCTGAGCAGTTCTTC.

There are many counts of this clonotype. The chain is built from TRBV5-1 and TRBJ2-1; 10 bases map to TRBD2. Losses at the gene ends were 1 base for V and 11 bases for J; bases not matched to a gene: 9. The germline CDR1 and CDR2 sequences are SGHRS and YFSETQ. There are 15 residues in the CDR3. The CDR3 spells CASSLFGLAGDQQFF. DNA for the CDR3: TGCGCCAGCAGCTTGTTCGGCCTAGCGGGGGACCAGCAGTTCTTC.

This clonotype occurred many times. The chain joins TRBV4-3 to TRBJ2-7; TRBD1 matches 8 bases. The CDR3 extends over 16 amino acids. CDR1 and CDR2 (germline): LGHNA, YSLEER. V was pared by 1 base and J by 3 bases, with 8 bases of the junction left unmatched. CDR3 DNA: TGCGCCAGCAGCCAAGGTTTGGACAGGGTGTTCTACGAGCAGTACTTC. Translating gives CASSQGLDRVFYEQYF.

In its sample, this clonotype was seen many times. J is TRBJ2-7 and V is TRBV5-1, with TRBD1 identical over 8 bases. The CDR3 length is 14 residues. Germline CDR1 and CDR2: SGHRS and YFSETQ. V shed 4 bases and J 7 bases; nucleotides not matched to a gene: 10. The CDR3 DNA follows: TGCGCCAGCAGCGTGCCGGGACAGGCCTTTGAGCAGTACTTC. Protein product: CASSVPGQAFEQYF.

This clonotype was counted only a few times. V usage is TRBV6-1 and J usage is TRBJ1-1; 10 nucleotides align to TRBD1. With 3 bases clipped from V and 5 bases from J, the junction kept 6 bases outside the gene matches. The CDR3 length is 15 residues. The germline gives CDR1 MNHNS, CDR2 SASEGT. The CDR3 loop is CASSDHRDRGTEAFF. DNA of the CDR3: TGTGCCAGCAGTGATCATAGGGACAGGGGAACTGAAGCTTTCTTT.

This clonotype has a count of ten or more. The chain carries TRBV20-1 and TRBJ2-7; D not certain. The CDR3 is 13 residues long. V was clipped by 4 bases and J by 4 bases, with 14 bases between them. Germline-derived CDR1 and CDR2 are DFQATT and SNEGSKA (reference sequence). CDR3: CSATSFSLYEQYF. As DNA, the CDR3 is TGCAGTGCTACCTCCTTCTCCCTTTACGAGCAGTACTTC.

The chain carries TRBV3-1 and TRBJ2-2, with TRBD1 matching 9 bases. This CDR3 comprises 15 residues. With V trimmed by 7 bases and J by 6 bases, 9 bases remained unmatched. Germline CDR1 and CDR2: LGHDT and YNNKEL (reference sequence). CDR3 sequence: CASKGRTGVSGELFF. CDR3 nucleotides: TGTGCCAGCAAAGGAAGGACAGGGGTATCCGGGGAGCTGTTTTTT.

At least ten counts were recorded for this clonotype. The rearrangement links TRBV4-2 to TRBJ2-5; 8 bases align to TRBD2. Looked up from germline, CDR1 is LGHNA and CDR2 is YNFKEQ. The CDR3 is 15 amino acids. The V and J ends lost 1 base and 2 bases, in that order; junction bases with no gene match: 3. CDR3 amino acids: CASSQARGDQETQYF. The CDR3 DNA reads as TGTGCCAGCAGCCAAGCGCGGGGGGATCAAGAGACCCAGTACTTC.

This clonotype was counted ten times or more. The rearrangement joins TRBV20-1 to TRBJ2-1; D gene uncertain. This CDR3 has 15 amino acids. V gave up 1 base and J gave up 2 bases, with 12 bases separating them. From germline, CDR1 is DFQATT and CDR2 SNEGSKA (reference sequence). CDR3 residues: CSARVLDRAYNEQFF. The CDR3 DNA is TGCAGTGCTAGAGTTCTGGACCGAGCCTACAATGAGCAGTTCTTC.

There are many counts of this clonotype. The J gene is TRBJ1-5, the V gene TRBV5-6; 8 bases are a match to TRBD1. The CDR3 runs 17 residues. Germline values: CDR1 SGHDT, CDR2 YYEEEE. Unmatched junction bases numbered 9, after V lost 4 bases and J lost 0 bases. In nucleotides, the CDR3 is TGTGCCAGCAGCAACCGGGACAGGCTTTATAGCAATCAGCCCCAGCATTTT. The encoded protein is CASSNRDRLYSNQPQHF.

This clonotype was seen only a few times. The chain is built from TRBV5-1 and TRBJ1-1; a weak D match, TRBD1 (6 bases). The CDR3 has 15 amino acids. V was pared by 4 bases and J by 7 bases, with 20 bases between. Germline V gene sequence: CDR1 SGHRS, CDR2 YFSETQ. Written as DNA, the CDR3 is TGCGCCAGCAGCCCGGGGGGAACTACAGGGAGTGAAGCTTTCTTT. It codes for CASSPGGTTGSEAFF. Using reference TRBV5-1 and TRBJ1-1 for the parts outside the CDR3, the full variable domain is KAGVTQTPRYLIKTRGQQVTLSCSPISGHRSVSWYQQTPGQGLQFLFEYFSETQRNKGNFPGRFSGRQFSNSRSEMNVSTLELGDSALYLCASSPGGTTGSEAFFGQGTRLTVV.

In its sample, this clonotype was seen many times. The chain has TRBV27 and TRBJ1-2; 8 positions agree with TRBD1. The CDR3 is 15 amino acids. The germline V gene has CDR1 MNHEY and CDR2 SMNVEV (reference sequence). Trimming removed 6 bases from V and 1 base from J; junction bases left unmatched: 7. The CDR3 nucleotides read TGTGCCAGCAGCCCTAGGGGACAGGATAACTATGGCTACACCTTC. Translation: CASSPRGQDNYGYTF.

In this sample, this clonotype turned up many times. The CDR3, as DNA: TGTGCCAGCAGGACGGGACAGGGGGTATGGGGAAAACTGTTTTTT. Translated, it gives CASRTGQGVWGKLFF. The chain carries TRBV7-2 and TRBJ1-4; 11 bases align to TRBD1. Germline CDR1 reads SGHTA; CDR2 reads FQGNSA. The trim removed 6 bases at V and 10 bases at J, leaving 10 bases unmatched. The CDR3 has 15 residues.

This clonotype was counted ten times or more. The chain combines TRBV5-6 with TRBJ2-3; D gene unclear. Germline CDR1 and CDR2: SGHDT and YYEEEE. The CDR3 consists of 13 residues. V was pared by 0 bases and J by 8 bases, with 10 bases between. The CDR3 protein is CASSLVGWSTQYF. CDR3 DNA: TGTGCCAGCAGCTTGGTGGGCTGGAGTACGCAGTATTTT.

This clonotype has at least ten counts. This rearrangement joins TRBV20-1 to TRBJ2-7; a weak D match, TRBD2 (6 bases). Trimming removed 1 base at V and 0 bases at J, with 13 bases between. This CDR3 is built from 15 residues. From germline, CDR1 is DFQATT and CDR2 SNEGSKA (reference sequence). CDR3 nucleotides: TGCAGTGCTAGAGCGGAGGGGCGGGCCTCCTACGAGCAGTACTTC. As protein: CSARAEGRASYEQYF.